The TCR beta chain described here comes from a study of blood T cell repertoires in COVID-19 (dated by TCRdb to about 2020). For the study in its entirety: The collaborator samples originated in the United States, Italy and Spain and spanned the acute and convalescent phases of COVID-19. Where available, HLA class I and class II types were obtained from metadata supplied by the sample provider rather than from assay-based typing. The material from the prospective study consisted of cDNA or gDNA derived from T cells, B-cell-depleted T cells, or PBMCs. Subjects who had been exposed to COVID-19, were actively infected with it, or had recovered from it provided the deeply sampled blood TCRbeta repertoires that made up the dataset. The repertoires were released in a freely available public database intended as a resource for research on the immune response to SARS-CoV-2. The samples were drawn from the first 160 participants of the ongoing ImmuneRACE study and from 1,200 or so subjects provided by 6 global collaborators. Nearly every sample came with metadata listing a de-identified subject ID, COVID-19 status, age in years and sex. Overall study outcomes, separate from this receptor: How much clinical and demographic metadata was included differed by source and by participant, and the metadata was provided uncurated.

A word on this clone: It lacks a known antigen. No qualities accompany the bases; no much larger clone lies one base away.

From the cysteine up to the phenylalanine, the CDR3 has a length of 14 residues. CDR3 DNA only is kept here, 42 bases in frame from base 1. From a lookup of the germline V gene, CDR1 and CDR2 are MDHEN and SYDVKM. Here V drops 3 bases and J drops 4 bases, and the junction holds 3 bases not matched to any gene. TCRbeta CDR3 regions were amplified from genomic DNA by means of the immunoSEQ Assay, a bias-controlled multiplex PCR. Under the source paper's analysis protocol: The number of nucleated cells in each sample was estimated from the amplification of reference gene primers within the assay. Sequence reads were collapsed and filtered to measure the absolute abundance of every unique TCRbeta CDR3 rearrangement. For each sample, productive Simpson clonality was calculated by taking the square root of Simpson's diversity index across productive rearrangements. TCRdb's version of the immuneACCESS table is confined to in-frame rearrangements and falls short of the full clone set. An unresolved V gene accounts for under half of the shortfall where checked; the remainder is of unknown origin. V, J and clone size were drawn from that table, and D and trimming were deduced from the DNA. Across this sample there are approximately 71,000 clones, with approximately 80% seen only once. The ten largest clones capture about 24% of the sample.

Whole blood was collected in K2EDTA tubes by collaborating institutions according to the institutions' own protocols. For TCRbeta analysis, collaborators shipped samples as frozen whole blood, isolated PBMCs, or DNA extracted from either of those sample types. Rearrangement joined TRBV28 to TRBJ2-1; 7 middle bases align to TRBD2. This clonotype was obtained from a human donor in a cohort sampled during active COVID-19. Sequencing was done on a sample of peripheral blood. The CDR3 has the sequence CASSLVGGYNEQFF. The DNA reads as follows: TGTGCCAGCAGTTTGGTGGGAGGGTACAATGAGCAGTTCTTC. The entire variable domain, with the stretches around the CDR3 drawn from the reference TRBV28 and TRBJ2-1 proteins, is DVKVTQSSRYLVKRTGEKVFLECVQDMDHENMFWYRQDPGLGLRLIYFSYDVKMKEKGDIPEGYSVSREKKERFSLILESASTNQTSMYLCASSLVGGYNEQFFGPGTRLTVL.